Sequencing of this T cell receptor beta chain was carried out in a study of T cell changes during pregnancy in multiple sclerosis. The CDR3 sequence is 11 residues long. Germline values: CDR1 SGHDN, CDR2 FVKESK. Trimming removed 4 bases from V and 11 bases from J, with 11 bases in between. Data came from immunoSEQ multiplex PCR; TCRdb stores just in-frame clones and leaves some out. This sample has some 25,000 clones, with around 90% found just once. The material sequenced was CD4+ T cells from peripheral blood mononuclear cells, taken in the first trimester of pregnancy. This chain links TRBV14 with TRBJ1-1; D is uncertain. The sequence derives from a female donor in good health, enrolled as a control in a pregnancy study. CDR3 DNA: TGTGCCAGCAGCCCCGGGTATGGGGCTTTCTTT. Protein product: CASSPGYGAFF. Supplemented by reference TRBV14 and TRBJ1-1, the full variable domain reads EAGVTQFPSHSVIEKGQTVTLRCDPISGHDNLYWYRRVMGKEIKFLLHFVKESKQDESGMPNNRFLAERTGGTYSTLKVQPAELEDSGVYFCASSPGYGAFFGQGTRLTVV.